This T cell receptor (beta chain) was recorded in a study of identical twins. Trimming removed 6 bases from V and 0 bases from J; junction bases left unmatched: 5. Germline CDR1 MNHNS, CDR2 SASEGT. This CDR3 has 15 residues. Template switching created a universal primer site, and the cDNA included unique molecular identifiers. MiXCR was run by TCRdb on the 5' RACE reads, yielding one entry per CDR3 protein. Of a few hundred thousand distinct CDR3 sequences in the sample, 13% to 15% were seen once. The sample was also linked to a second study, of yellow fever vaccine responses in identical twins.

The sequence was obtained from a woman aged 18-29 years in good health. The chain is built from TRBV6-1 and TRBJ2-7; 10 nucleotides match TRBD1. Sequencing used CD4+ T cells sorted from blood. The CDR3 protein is CASRSRDRGSYEQYF. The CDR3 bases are TGTGCCAGCAGAAGCCGGGACAGGGGCTCCTACGAGCAGTACTTC.